The sequence of this T cell receptor (beta chain) was determined in a study of blood T cell repertoires in COVID-19. In germline, CDR1 is SGHTA, CDR2 FQGNSA. V was trimmed by 3 bases and J by 2 bases, leaving 8 bases between them. The CDR3 covers 14 residues. In the original workflow: Amplification from reference gene primers served as the basis for estimated nucleated cell counts. TCRdb's copy holds only in-frame clones and misses some; the assay was immunoSEQ multiplex PCR. V and J calls and clone size are those listed in that table; D and trimming were worked out from the DNA. Of 250,000 or so clones in the sample, 70% to 90% were seen once.

This TCR derives from a man aged 30 to 45 with COVID-19, enrolled during active disease. The V gene is TRBV7-2, the J gene TRBJ1-5; D remains ambiguous. Sequencing was done on a sample of peripheral blood. In DNA, the CDR3 is TGTGCCAGCAGCTTCAACGAGGGCAATCAGCCCCAGCATTTT. Residues: CASSFNEGNQPQHF.